This T cell receptor beta chain comes out of a study of response to subunit inactivated influenza vaccine. With 1 base removed from V and 8 bases from J, the gap between germline ends came to 12 bases. This CDR3 has 14 residues. Per germline, CDR1 LGHDT and CDR2 YNNKEL (reference sequence). TCRdb independently ran MiXCR on the RT-PCR reads; one entry per CDR3 protein. Of about 700,000 distinct CDR3 sequences in the sample, over 11% were seen once. This receptor was identified in a middle-aged man who received an inactivated influenza vaccine. The chain couples TRBV3-1 to TRBJ2-1; the D gene is possibly TRBD2 (5 bases). Sequenced here: PBMCs from blood, sampled around 14 days before vaccination. The CDR3 reads CASSQALVRYEQFF. Written as DNA, the CDR3 is TGTGCCAGCAGCCAAGCACTAGTAAGATATGAGCAGTTCTTC.